The entry below gives a single T cell receptor beta chain sequence along with its context. The data were taken from a study of blood T cell repertoires in COVID-19. Study-wide background: Acute and convalescent COVID-19 samples came from the United States, Italy and Spain. Nucleic acid was either cDNA or gDNA, and it came from T cells, B-cell-depleted T cells, or PBMCs.

The germline CDR1 and CDR2 sequences are SGHTA and FQGNSA. J lost 8 bases, V lost 5 bases, and 8 bases had no gene match. The CDR3 is 15 amino acids. Study processing details: It was from reference gene primer amplification that nucleated cell counts were estimated. The repertoire was sequenced with immunoSEQ multiplex PCR; TCRdb's copy has only in-frame clones and lacks some. That table gives V, J and clone size, and the DNA gave D and trimming. The sample holds about 180,000 clones; about 88% are singletons and the top ten take approximately 2.1%. The genes are TRBV7-2 and TRBJ2-2; 10 nucleotides agree with TRBD1. Specimen: peripheral blood. The origin of this receptor is a man younger than 35 who had recovered from COVID-19. Written as DNA, the CDR3 is TGTGCCAGCAGCCTGAGACAGGGGGCAGGTGGGGAGCTGTTTTTT. It yields the protein CASSLRQGAGGELFF.